This T cell receptor (beta chain) was identified during a study of T cell responses to AZD1222 COVID-19 vaccine. Notes on the study in general: Clonal diversity may have been underestimated, and the donors were mostly white British, with more females than males. Regions left unmutated in variants are reportedly the target of nearly half of spike-specific TCRs.

A remark on this clone: Its target is unknown.

Method: immunoSEQ multiplex PCR; TCRdb's copy keeps in-frame clones and lacks some. This table holds under 150,000 clones, around nine tenths found once. CDR3 size: 15 residues. The trim removed 3 bases at V and 3 bases at J, leaving 4 bases unmatched. Germline CDR1 LNHDA, CDR2 SQIVND (reference sequence). The TCR was taken from an adult who received the AZD1222 COVID-19 vaccine. The chain couples TRBV19 to TRBJ1-2; 10 bases map to TRBD1. Sequencing was performed on peripheral blood, taken 28 days after the second AZD1222 dose. CDR3 bases: TGTGCCAGTAGTATGAGTGGACAGGGGGACTATGGCTACACCTTC. Protein: CASSMSGQGDYGYTF.